These 11 T cell receptor beta chains originate from one sample sequenced in a study of shared clonotypes between healthy human individuals (TCRdb year 2020). The library was generated by the immunoSEQ multiplex PCR assay. TCRdb stores this immuneACCESS table with in-frame sequences only. Part of the clones is absent; in the studies checked, under half of the shortfall reflects unresolved V genes, and no reason is known for the rest. Counted in this sample were over 750,000 clones; 96% of them appeared once. The ten largest clones add up to over 0.2% of the sample. CD8 naive samples were CD45RO-negative cells positively selected for CCR7, giving a CD45RA+CCR7+ population that excluded TemRA cells. The specimen was naive CD8+ T cells sorted from blood. What the cell subset or site label conveys for this sample: CD45RA+CCR7+. The receptors here all came from a young man in good health.

As regards this clone: Other DNA sequences in this specimen translate into the identical CDR3. This sequence joins TRBV6-6 and TRBJ2-7, with a weak D call TRBD1 (6 bases). Germline V CDR1 and CDR2: MNHNY, SVGAGI (reference sequence). The CDR3 is made up of 13 amino acids. V lost 3 bases to trimming and J lost 1 base, with 7 bases between them. The CDR3 DNA is TGTGCCAGCAGTTATCAGGGGTCCTACGAGCAGTACTTC. This gives the protein CASSYQGSYEQYF.

This clone occurred once. This specimen includes other DNA sequences encoding the same CDR3. The chain uses TRBV6-1 and TRBJ2-7; no clear D gene. Per germline, CDR1 MNHNS and CDR2 SASEGT. This CDR3 is 12 amino acids long. V was cut by 2 bases and J by 2 bases, with 4 bases left in between. The CDR3 reads CASSETTYEQYF. The CDR3 DNA follows: TGTGCCAGCAGTGAAACGACCTACGAGCAGTACTTC.

V gene TRBV7-9 combines with J gene TRBJ2-1, with 7 bases aligning to TRBD2. From germline, CDR1 is SEHNR and CDR2 FQNEAQ (reference sequence). V lost 4 bases and J lost 9; bases outside the gene matches: 9. The CDR3 loop spans 14 amino acids. For the CDR3, the DNA is TGTGCCAGCAGCTCGACTAGCACCGGCCCTGAGCAGTTCTTC. It encodes CASSSTSTGPEQFF. Looking up the rest from reference TRBV7-9 and TRBJ2-1 gives the full variable domain: DTGVSQNPRHKITKRGQNVTFRCDPISEHNRLYWYRQTLGQGPEFLTYFQNEAQLEKSRLLSDRFSAERPKGSFSTLEIQRTEQGDSAMYLCASSSTSTGPEQFFGPGTRLTVL.

V usage is TRBV19 and J usage is TRBJ1-1; D gene ambiguous. CDR1 is LNHDA, CDR2 SQIVND, per germline (reference sequence). Trimming left V 4 bases short and J 4 bases short, with 13 bases between. This CDR3 is 14 amino acids long. The CDR3 bases are TGTGCCAGTAGTACCCCGGACTCTAGCACTGAAGCTTTCTTT. Residues: CASSTPDSSTEAFF.

The rearrangement uses TRBV29-1 and TRBJ2-3; TRBD2 aligns across 10 bases. Per the germline V gene, CDR1 is SQVTM and CDR2 is ANQGSEA. This CDR3 contains 18 residues. J lost 1 base, V lost 2 bases, and 12 bases had no gene match. In nucleotides, the CDR3 is TGCAGCGTTGAAATTCTAGCGGGAGAGATGGGGGGCACAGATACGCAGTATTTT. It specifies CSVEILAGEMGGTDTQYF.

This chain uses TRBV13 with TRBJ2-7; tentatively, D is TRBD1 (6 bases). The germline gives CDR1 PRHDT, CDR2 FYEKMQ (reference sequence). Trimming pared 4 bases from V and 5 bases from J, leaving 9 bases between. The CDR3 spans 12 residues. The CDR3 DNA reads TGTGCCAGCAGCTCACAGGGTAACGAGCAGTACTTC. Translated: CASSSQGNEQYF.

The sample holds one count of this clone. The chain links TRBV30 to TRBJ2-3; 8 bases line up with TRBD2. The CDR3 is made up of 14 amino acids. CDR1 and CDR2 from the germline V gene are GTSNPN and SVGIG (reference sequence). V lost 2 bases to trimming and J lost 4 bases; unmatched junction nucleotides: 5. The CDR3 DNA reads as TGTGCCTGGAGTAGCGGGAGAGGCCCAGATACGCAGTATTTT. As protein: CAWSSGRGPDTQYF.

This rearrangement joins TRBV5-5 to TRBJ2-1, with 13 bases that match TRBD2. The germline CDR1 and CDR2 sequences are SGHKS and YYEKEE (reference sequence). The CDR3 is 16 residues long. Trimming removed 6 bases from V and 8 bases from J; junction bases left unmatched: 11. The CDR3 here is CASNGLAGAQADEQFF. CDR3 nucleotides: TGTGCCAGCAACGGACTAGCGGGGGCCCAGGCGGATGAGCAGTTCTTC.

Worth noting for this clone: The sample carries other DNA sequences with the same CDR3. This chain connects TRBV27 to TRBJ2-7; D might be TRBD1 (5 bases). The germline V gene encodes CDR1 MNHEY and CDR2 SMNVEV (reference sequence). CDR3 length: 13 amino acids. Trimming removed 5 bases at V and 0 bases at J, with 8 bases between. The CDR3 protein is CASSQTVSYEQYF. The CDR3 nucleotides read TGTGCCAGCAGTCAGACAGTCTCCTACGAGCAGTACTTC.

V is TRBV7-9 and J is TRBJ2-1, with D hard to call. Germline V CDR1 and CDR2: SEHNR, FQNEAQ (reference sequence). V gave up 5 bases and J gave up 6 bases, with 20 bases separating them. CDR3 length equals 16 residues. This chain's CDR3 is CASSPGFPGMVNEQFF. The CDR3, as DNA: TGTGCCAGCAGCCCCGGGTTCCCGGGCATGGTCAATGAGCAGTTCTTC.

This clone was seen a single time. V usage is TRBV10-3 and J usage is TRBJ1-1, with no clear D. The CDR3 extends over 12 amino acids. From germline, CDR1 is ENHRY and CDR2 SYGVKD. V gave up 6 bases and J gave up 1 base, with 6 bases separating them. The CDR3 loop is CAIRAGNTEAFF. The DNA of the CDR3 is TGTGCCATCAGAGCAGGGAACACTGAAGCTTTCTTT.